This is a list of T cell receptor beta chains from one sample in a study of graft-versus-host responses after intestinal transplantation. No antigen has been assigned to these receptors. The protocol was immunoSEQ multiplex PCR, while the TCRdb copy is restricted to in-frame clones and leaves out a portion. The top ten hold 0.35% to 0.45% of the sample, which has more than 65,000 clones, approximately 80% seen once. The specimen was unstimulated CD4+ T cells sorted from spleen or lymph node cells, collected before transplant. The receptors shown here come from a human donor who was the organ donor for an intestinal transplant. CDR3s include the opening cysteine and the closing phenylalanine or tryptophan. The D gene is left open where the match is weak. Size is omitted from some rows. Given values are once, few, many or a class for expanded clones.

D gene | clone size | J gene | V gene | CDR3 protein | CDR3 DNA
TRBD1 | once | TRBJ1-1 | TRBV19 | CASSGPETGEPEAFF | TGTGCCAGTAGTGGGCCCGAGACAGGGGAACCTGAAGCTTTCTTT
- | - | TRBJ1-1 | TRBV2 | CASSEGAGLGYFEAFF | TGTGCCAGCAGTGAAGGGGCAGGATTGGGTTATTTTGAAGCTTTCTTT
- | - | TRBJ1-2 | TRBV6-5 | CASRVGNLYGYTF | TGTGCCAGCAGGGTCGGGAACCTCTATGGCTACACCTTC
- | - | TRBJ1-2 | TRBV25-1 | CASSSFDGYYGYTF | TGTGCCAGCAGTTCGTTCGACGGGTACTATGGCTACACCTTC
- | - | TRBJ1-5 | TRBV4-1 | CASSQGWGGQPQHF | TGCGCCAGCAGCCAAGGTTGGGGCGGTCAGCCCCAGCATTTT
TRBD1 | - | TRBJ2-5 | TRBV25-1 | CASSVLGTGRETQYF | TGTGCCAGCAGTGTACTCGGGACAGGGAGAGAGACCCAGTACTTC
TRBD2 | - | TRBJ2-1 | TRBV29-1 | CSGLAQSPYNEQFF | TGCAGCGGACTAGCACAGTCCCCCTACAATGAGCAGTTCTTC
TRBD1 | - | TRBJ1-5 | TRBV7-8 | CASSYGQGIGNQPQHF | TGTGCCAGCAGCTACGGACAGGGGATTGGTAATCAGCCCCAGCATTTT
TRBD1 | - | TRBJ1-1 | TRBV4-2 | CASSQDLMTGFGTEAFF | TGTGCCAGCAGCCAAGATCTTATGACAGGGTTCGGGACTGAAGCTTTCTTT
TRBD1 | - | TRBJ1-2 | TRBV9 | CASSVAGTGIRYGYTF | TGTGCCAGCAGCGTAGCAGGGACAGGGATTCGGTATGGCTACACCTTC
- | - | TRBJ1-2 | TRBV6-1 | CASSPLAPINYGYTF | TGTGCCAGCAGTCCCCTAGCCCCCATTAACTATGGCTACACCTTC
TRBD1 | few | TRBJ1-3 | TRBV4-2 | CASSQVKAGGGNTIYF | TGTGCCAGCAGCCAAGTGAAGGCAGGGGGGGGAAACACCATATATTTT
- | - | TRBJ2-1 | TRBV1 | CTSSQDQGQGRNEQFF | TGCACCAGCAGCCAAGATCAGGGACAGGGGAGGAATGAGCAGTTCTTC
- | - | TRBJ1-4 | TRBV2 | CASKGGYEKLFF | TGTGCCAGCAAAGGAGGGTATGAAAAACTGTTTTTT
TRBD1 | few | TRBJ2-3 | TRBV28 | CASSGVRLRDRGSFNTDTQYF | TGTGCCAGCAGTGGGGTTAGGCTCCGGGACAGGGGATCATTCAACACAGATACGCAGTATTTT
- | few | TRBJ1-6 | TRBV10-1 | CASNRDWDSPLHF | TGCGCCAGCAATCGGGACTGGGATTCACCCCTCCACTTT
- | - | TRBJ1-6 | TRBV5-1 | CASSLALTGDNSPLHF | TGCGCCAGCAGCTTGGCCCTAACGGGGGATAATTCACCCCTCCACTTT
- | - | TRBJ2-3 | TRBV5-4 | CASSLDRGTDTQYF | TGTGCCAGCAGCTTGGACAGGGGCACAGATACGCAGTATTTT
- | - | TRBJ2-1 | TRBV5-6 | CASSSRVGGTTYREQIF | TGTGCCAGCAGCTCCCGGGTGGGGGGGACTACCTACAGGGAGCAGATCTTC
TRBD1 | - | TRBJ1-1 | TRBV5-1 | CASSDRGDTEAFF | TGCGCCAGCAGCGACAGGGGAGACACTGAAGCTTTCTTT
TRBD1 | - | TRBJ2-6 | TRBV27 | CASSNGRWTGPKANVLTF | TGTGCCAGCAGTAACGGTCGGTGGACAGGACCAAAGGCCAACGTCCTGACTTTC
- | - | TRBJ2-2 | TRBV7-6 | CASSRGPGTGELFF | TGTGCCAGCAGCCGAGGGCCTGGCACCGGGGAGCTGTTTTTT
- | - | TRBJ1-5 | TRBV28 | CASSNTRDGRVNQPQHF | TGTGCCAGCAGTAATACCCGGGACGGGAGAGTCAATCAGCCCCAGCATTTT
- | - | TRBJ2-4 | TRBV7-3 | CASSPDSSNIQYF | TGTGCCAGCAGCCCCGACTCCAGCAACATTCAGTACTTC
TRBD1 | few | TRBJ1-2 | TRBV5-1 | CASSLEGQGAGGYTF | TGCGCCAGCAGCTTGGAGGGACAGGGGGCTGGTGGCTACACCTTC
TRBD1 | - | TRBJ1-5 | TRBV5-6 | CASSLRAGGNQPQHF | TGTGCCAGCAGCTTACGGGCAGGGGGGAATCAGCCCCAGCATTTT
TRBD1 | - | TRBJ1-2 | TRBV5-6 | CASSLGDRVSGYTF | TGTGCCAGCAGCTTGGGGGACAGGGTCTCTGGCTACACCTTC
TRBD1 | few | TRBJ1-5 | TRBV19 | CASSSADRGPYQPQHF | TGTGCCAGTAGCTCAGCGGACAGGGGTCCCTATCAGCCCCAGCATTTT
TRBD1 | - | TRBJ1-2 | TRBV6-5 | CASNPRDRVYGYTF | TGTGCCAGCAACCCCCGGGACAGGGTATATGGCTACACCTTC
- | - | TRBJ2-2 | TRBV6-1 | CASVMEANTGELFF | TGTGCCAGCGTGATGGAGGCGAACACCGGGGAGCTGTTTTTT
TRBD1 | - | TRBJ1-5 | TRBV2 | CASRLQGAGNQPQHF | TGTGCCAGCAGATTACAGGGGGCGGGAAATCAGCCCCAGCATTTT
TRBD1 | once | TRBJ2-1 | TRBV5-4 | CASSSSTGVKNEQFF | TGTGCCAGCAGCTCTTCGACAGGGGTAAAGAATGAGCAGTTCTTC
TRBD1 | - | TRBJ1-5 | TRBV18 | CASSPQGAGQPQHF | TGTGCCAGCTCACCACAGGGGGCAGGTCAGCCCCAGCATTTT
TRBD1 | - | TRBJ1-5 | TRBV27 | CASSLTQGTGNQPQHF | TGTGCCAGCAGTTTAACGCAGGGGACAGGCAATCAGCCCCAGCATTTT
- | - | TRBJ1-2 | TRBV19 | CATKDSLYGYTF | TGTGCCACCAAGGACAGCCTCTATGGCTACACCTTC
- | few | TRBJ2-1 | TRBV11-2 | CASSQDGGLQFF | TGTGCCAGCAGCCAAGATGGGGGACTGCAGTTCTTC
- | - | TRBJ1-2 | TRBV29-1 | CSVGTAIGYTF | TGCAGCGTTGGGACAGCTATTGGCTACACCTTC
TRBD2 | - | TRBJ2-5 | TRBV7-9 | CASSLTSGVQETQYF | TGTGCCAGCAGCTTAACTAGCGGGGTACAAGAGACCCAGTACTTC
TRBD2 | - | TRBJ2-1 | TRBV7-9 | CASSFIAGVYNEQFF | TGTGCCAGCAGCTTTATAGCGGGGGTCTACAATGAGCAGTTCTTC
TRBD1 | - | TRBJ1-4 | TRBV6-1 | CASQLGQGWEKLFF | TGTGCCAGCCAACTGGGACAGGGGTGGGAAAAACTGTTTTTT
- | - | TRBJ1-5 | TRBV7-8 | CASSSKRGSNQPQHF | TGTGCCAGCAGCTCTAAAAGAGGAAGCAATCAGCCCCAGCATTTT
TRBD1 | - | TRBJ1-6 | TRBV5-4 | CASSRTGGAVSSYNSPLHF | TGTGCCAGCAGCCGGACAGGCGGGGCTGTAAGCTCCTATAATTCACCCCTCCACTTT
TRBD1 | - | TRBJ2-1 | TRBV10-1 | CASRRDRTYNEQFF | TGCGCCAGCCGCCGGGACAGAACCTACAATGAGCAGTTCTTC
- | - | TRBJ2-1 | TRBV5-6 | CASSSPERTSYNEQFF | TGTGCCAGCAGCTCCCCCGAACGGACTTCCTACAATGAGCAGTTCTTC
- | - | TRBJ1-2 | TRBV11-2 | CASSLGVTDYGYTF | TGTGCCAGCAGCTTAGGGGTTACAGACTATGGCTACACCTTC
TRBD1 | - | TRBJ1-2 | TRBV5-5 | CASSLDRGLYGYTF | TGTGCCAGCAGCTTAGACAGGGGCCTGTATGGCTACACCTTC
- | - | TRBJ1-1 | TRBV7-2 | CASSRQRTNTEAFF | TGTGCCAGCAGTAGACAGCGAACGAACACTGAAGCTTTCTTT
TRBD1 | - | TRBJ1-6 | TRBV5-1 | CASSLGDRVSPLHF | TGCGCCAGCAGCTTGGGGGACAGGGTGTCACCCCTCCACTTT
- | - | TRBJ1-2 | TRBV7-9 | CASSQSRKQGIRDGYTF | TGTGCCAGCAGCCAGTCCCGGAAACAGGGAATCAGGGATGGCTACACCTTC